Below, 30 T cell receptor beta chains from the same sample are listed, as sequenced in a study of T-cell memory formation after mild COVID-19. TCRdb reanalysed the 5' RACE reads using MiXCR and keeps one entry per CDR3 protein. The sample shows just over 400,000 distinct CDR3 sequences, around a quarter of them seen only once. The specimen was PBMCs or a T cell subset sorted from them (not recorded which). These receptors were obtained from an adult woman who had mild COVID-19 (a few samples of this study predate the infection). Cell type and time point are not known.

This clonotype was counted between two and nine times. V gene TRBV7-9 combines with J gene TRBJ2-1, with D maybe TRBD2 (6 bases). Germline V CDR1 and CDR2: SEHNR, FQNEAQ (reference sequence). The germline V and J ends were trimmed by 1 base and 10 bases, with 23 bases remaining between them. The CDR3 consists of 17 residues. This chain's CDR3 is CASSLGAAGLDVGEQFF. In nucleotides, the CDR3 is TGTGCCAGCAGCTTAGGAGCCGCGGGACTCGACGTCGGGGAGCAGTTCTTC.

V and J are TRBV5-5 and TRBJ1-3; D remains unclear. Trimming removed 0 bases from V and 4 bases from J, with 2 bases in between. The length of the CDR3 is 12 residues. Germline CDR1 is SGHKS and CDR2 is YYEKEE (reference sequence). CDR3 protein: CASSLEGNTIYF. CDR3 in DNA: TGTGCCAGCAGCTTGGAGGGAAACACCATATATTTT.

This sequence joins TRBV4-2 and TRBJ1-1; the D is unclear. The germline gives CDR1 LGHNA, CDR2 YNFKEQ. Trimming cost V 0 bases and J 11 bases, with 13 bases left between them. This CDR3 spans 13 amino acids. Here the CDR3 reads CASSQDGKGPAFF. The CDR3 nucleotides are TGTGCCAGCAGCCAAGATGGAAAAGGGCCGGCTTTCTTT.

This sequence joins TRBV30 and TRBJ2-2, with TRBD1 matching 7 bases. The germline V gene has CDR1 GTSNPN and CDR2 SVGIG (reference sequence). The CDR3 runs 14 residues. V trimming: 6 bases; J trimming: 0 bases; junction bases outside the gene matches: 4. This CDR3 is CACPTGANTGELFF. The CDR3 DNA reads TGTGCCTGCCCCACAGGGGCGAACACCGGGGAGCTGTTTTTT.

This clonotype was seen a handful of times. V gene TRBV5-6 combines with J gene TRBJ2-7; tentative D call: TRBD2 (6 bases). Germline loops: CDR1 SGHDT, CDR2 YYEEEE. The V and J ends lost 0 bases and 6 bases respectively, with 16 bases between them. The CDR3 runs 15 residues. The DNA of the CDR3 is TGTGCCAGCAGCTTGGCCCCAAGCGGGTCCCGCGAGCAGTACTTC. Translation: CASSLAPSGSREQYF.

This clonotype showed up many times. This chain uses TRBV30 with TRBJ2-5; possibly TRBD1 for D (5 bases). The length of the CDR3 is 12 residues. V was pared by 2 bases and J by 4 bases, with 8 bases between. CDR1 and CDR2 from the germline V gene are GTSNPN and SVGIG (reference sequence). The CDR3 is CAWSKGAETQYF. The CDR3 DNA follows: TGTGCCTGGAGTAAAGGGGCAGAGACCCAGTACTTC.

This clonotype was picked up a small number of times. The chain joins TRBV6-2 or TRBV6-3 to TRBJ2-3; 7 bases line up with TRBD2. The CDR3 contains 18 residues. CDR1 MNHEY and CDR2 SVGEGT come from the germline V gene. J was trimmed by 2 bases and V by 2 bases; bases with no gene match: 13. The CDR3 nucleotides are TGTGCCAGCAGTTACGAGTATTGGCTAGCGGAACTCACAGATACGCAGTATTTT. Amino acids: CASSYEYWLAELTDTQYF.

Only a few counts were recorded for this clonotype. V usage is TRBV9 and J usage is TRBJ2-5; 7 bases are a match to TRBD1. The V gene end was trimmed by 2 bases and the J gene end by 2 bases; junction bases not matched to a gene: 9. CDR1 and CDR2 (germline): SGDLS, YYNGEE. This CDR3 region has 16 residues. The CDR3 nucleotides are TGTGCCAGCAGCGTGGGGACAGCTAGTTCTCAAGAGACCCAGTACTTC. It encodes CASSVGTASSQETQYF.

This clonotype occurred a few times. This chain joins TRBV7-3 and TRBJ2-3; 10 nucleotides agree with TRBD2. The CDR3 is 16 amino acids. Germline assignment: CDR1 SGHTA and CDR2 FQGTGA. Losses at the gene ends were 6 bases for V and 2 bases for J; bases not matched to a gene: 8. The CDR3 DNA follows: TGTGCCAGCAGGGGGGCGGGACTAGCGTCCACAGATACGCAGTATTTT. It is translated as CASRGAGLASTDTQYF.

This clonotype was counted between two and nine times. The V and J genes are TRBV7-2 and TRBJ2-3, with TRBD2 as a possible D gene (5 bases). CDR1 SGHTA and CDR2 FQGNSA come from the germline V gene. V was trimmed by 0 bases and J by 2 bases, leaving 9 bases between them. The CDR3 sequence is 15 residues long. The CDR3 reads CASSLARVTTDTQYF. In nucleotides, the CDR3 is TGTGCCAGCAGCTTAGCGCGGGTCACCACAGATACGCAGTATTTT.

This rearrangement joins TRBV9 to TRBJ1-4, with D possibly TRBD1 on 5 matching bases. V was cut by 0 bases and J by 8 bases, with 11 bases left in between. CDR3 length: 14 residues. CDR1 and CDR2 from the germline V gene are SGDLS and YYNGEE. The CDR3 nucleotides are TGTGCCAGCAGCGTAGGGGGGATTGGGGAAAAACTGTTTTTT. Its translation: CASSVGGIGEKLFF.

The CDR3 sequence is CASSNGLPAGYEQYF. The CDR3 DNA reads TGTGCCAGCAGTAACGGACTACCAGCGGGGTACGAGCAGTACTTC. The genes are TRBV6-2 or TRBV6-3 and TRBJ2-7; 7 bases align to TRBD2. Looked up from germline, CDR1 is MNHEY and CDR2 is SVGEGT. V was pared by 5 bases and J by 4 bases, with 11 bases of the junction left unmatched. CDR3 size: 15 residues.

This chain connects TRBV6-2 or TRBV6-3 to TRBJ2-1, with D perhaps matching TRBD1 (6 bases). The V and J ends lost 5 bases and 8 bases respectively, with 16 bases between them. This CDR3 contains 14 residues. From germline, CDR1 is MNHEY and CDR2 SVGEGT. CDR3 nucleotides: TGTGCCAGCAGTCCGGACAGAGAAGTCGATGAGCAGTTCTTC. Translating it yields CASSPDREVDEQFF.

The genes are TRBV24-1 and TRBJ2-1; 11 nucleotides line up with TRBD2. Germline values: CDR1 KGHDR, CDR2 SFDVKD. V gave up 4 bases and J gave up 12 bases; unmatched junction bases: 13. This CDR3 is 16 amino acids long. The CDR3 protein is CATSESTSGSAFGQFF. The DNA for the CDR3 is TGTGCCACCAGTGAGTCAACTAGCGGGAGCGCCTTTGGGCAGTTCTTC.

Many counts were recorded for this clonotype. The CDR3: CASSLVGGPSEQYF. The CDR3 DNA sequence: TGCGCCAGCAGCTTGGTCGGGGGGCCATCCGAGCAGTACTTC. This rearrangement joins TRBV5-1 to TRBJ2-7; D is possibly TRBD2 (7 bases). Per the germline V gene, CDR1 is SGHRS and CDR2 is YFSETQ. CDR3 length: 14 amino acids. V lost 0 bases to trimming and J lost 6 bases, with 13 bases between them.

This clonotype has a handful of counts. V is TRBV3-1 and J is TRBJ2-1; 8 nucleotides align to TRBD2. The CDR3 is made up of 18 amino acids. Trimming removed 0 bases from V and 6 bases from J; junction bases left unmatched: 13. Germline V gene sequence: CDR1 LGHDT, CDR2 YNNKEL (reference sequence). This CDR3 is CASSQDVPSLAGPNEQFF. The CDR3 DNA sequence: TGTGCCAGCAGCCAAGATGTCCCGTCTCTAGCGGGTCCCAATGAGCAGTTCTTC.

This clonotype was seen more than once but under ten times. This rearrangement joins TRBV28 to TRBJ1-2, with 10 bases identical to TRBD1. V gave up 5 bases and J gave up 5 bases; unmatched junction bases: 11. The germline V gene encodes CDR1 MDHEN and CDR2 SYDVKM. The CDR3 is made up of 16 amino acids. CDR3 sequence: CASSLVTGGLGYGYTF. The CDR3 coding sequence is TGTGCCAGCAGTCTCGTGACAGGGGGCCTGGGATATGGCTACACCTTC.

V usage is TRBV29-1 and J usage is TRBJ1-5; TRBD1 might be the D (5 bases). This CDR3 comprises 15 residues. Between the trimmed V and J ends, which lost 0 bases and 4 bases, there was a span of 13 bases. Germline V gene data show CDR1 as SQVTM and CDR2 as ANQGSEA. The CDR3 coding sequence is TGCAGCGTTGAAGACGGGAGGGGAGGGAATCAGCCCCAGCATTTT. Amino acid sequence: CSVEDGRGGNQPQHF.

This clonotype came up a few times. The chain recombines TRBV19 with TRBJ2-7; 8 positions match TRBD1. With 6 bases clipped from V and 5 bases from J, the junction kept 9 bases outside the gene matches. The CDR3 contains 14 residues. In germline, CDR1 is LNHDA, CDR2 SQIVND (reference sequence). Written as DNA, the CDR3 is TGTGCCAGTAGCCCAGGGGGCCCCACGGACGAGCAGTACTTC. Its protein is CASSPGGPTDEQYF.

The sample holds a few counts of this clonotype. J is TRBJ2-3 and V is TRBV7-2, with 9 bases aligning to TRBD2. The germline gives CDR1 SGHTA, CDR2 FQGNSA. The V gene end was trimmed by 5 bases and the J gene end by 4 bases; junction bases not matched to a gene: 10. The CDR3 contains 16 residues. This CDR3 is CASSLLWAGGADTQYF. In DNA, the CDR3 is TGTGCCAGCAGCCTCCTTTGGGCGGGGGGGGCAGATACGCAGTATTTT.

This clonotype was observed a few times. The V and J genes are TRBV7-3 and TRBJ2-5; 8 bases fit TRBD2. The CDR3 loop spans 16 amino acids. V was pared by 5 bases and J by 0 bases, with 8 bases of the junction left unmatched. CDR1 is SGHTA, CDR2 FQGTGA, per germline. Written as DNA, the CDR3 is TGTGCCAGCAGCATTACTAGCGGAACGTACCAAGAGACCCAGTACTTC. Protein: CASSITSGTYQETQYF.

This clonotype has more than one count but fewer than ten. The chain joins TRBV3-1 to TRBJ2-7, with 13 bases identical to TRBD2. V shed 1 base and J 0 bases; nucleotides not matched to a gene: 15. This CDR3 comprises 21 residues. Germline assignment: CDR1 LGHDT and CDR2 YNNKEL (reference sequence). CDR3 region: CASSQVPPGGLAGALSYEQYF. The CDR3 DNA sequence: TGTGCCAGCAGCCAAGTTCCCCCCGGTGGACTAGCGGGAGCACTCTCCTACGAGCAGTACTTC.

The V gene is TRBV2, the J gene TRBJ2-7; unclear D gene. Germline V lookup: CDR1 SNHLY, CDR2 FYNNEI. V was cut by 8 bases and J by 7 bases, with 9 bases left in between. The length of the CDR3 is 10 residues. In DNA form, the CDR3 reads TGTGCCAGCCGGGTGGGGGAGCAGTACTTC. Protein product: CASRVGEQYF.

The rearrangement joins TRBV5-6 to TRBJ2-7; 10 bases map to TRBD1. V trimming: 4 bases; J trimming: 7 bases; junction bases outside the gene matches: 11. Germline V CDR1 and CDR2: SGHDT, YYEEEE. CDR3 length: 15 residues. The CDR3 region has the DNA TGTGCCAGCAGCGTACCCCGGGACAGGGGAGGGGAGCAGTACTTC. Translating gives CASSVPRDRGGEQYF.

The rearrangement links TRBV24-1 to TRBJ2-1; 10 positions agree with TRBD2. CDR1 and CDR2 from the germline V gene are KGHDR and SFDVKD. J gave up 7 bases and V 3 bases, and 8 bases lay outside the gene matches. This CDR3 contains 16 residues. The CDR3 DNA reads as TGTGCCACCAGTGATCTGGGGCTAGCGGGAGCGAATGAGCAGTTCTTC. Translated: CATSDLGLAGANEQFF.

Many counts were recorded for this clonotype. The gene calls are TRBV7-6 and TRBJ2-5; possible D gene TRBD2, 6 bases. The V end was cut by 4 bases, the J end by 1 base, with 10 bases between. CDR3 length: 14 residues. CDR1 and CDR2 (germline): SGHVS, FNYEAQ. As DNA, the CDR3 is TGTGCCAGCAGCTCTCGGGACTTCCAAGAGACCCAGTACTTC. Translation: CASSSRDFQETQYF. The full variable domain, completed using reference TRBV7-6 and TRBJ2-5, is GAGVSQSPRYKVTKRGQDVALRCDPISGHVSLYWYRQALGQGPEFLTYFNYEAQQDKSGLPNDRFSAERPEGSISTLTIQRTEQRDSAMYRCASSSRDFQETQYFGPGTRLLVL.

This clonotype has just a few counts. The DNA of the CDR3 is TGTGCCAGCAGTTTCTTTACCCAGGGTACGGCTTTCTTT. It encodes CASSFFTQGTAFF. V gene TRBV12-3 or TRBV12-4 combines with J gene TRBJ1-1; D might be TRBD1 (5 bases). This CDR3 is 13 amino acids long. Trimming took 3 bases from V and 11 from J, leaving 16 bases between them.

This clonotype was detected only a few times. The CDR3, as DNA: TGTGCCAGCAGTCTCGAACAGGGGGCGCATACGGGCTACACCTTC. Amino acid sequence: CASSLEQGAHTGYTF. The chain combines TRBV28 with TRBJ1-2, with 9 bases matching TRBD1. CDR3 length equals 15 residues. The trim removed 5 bases at V and 8 bases at J, leaving 12 bases unmatched. Germline values: CDR1 MDHEN, CDR2 SYDVKM.

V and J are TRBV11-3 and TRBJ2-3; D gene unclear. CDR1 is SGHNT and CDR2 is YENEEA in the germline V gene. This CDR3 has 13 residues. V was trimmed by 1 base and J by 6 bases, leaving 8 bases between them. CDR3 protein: CASSLVPPDTQYF. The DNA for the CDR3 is TGTGCCAGCAGCTTAGTGCCTCCGGATACGCAGTATTTT.

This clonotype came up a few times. The CDR3 here is CASSSVRGQGASFSKNIQYF. As DNA, the CDR3 is TGTGCCAGCAGCTCCGTCCGGGGGCAGGGGGCCTCTTTTTCCAAAAACATTCAGTACTTC. The V gene is TRBV7-6, the J gene TRBJ2-4; 8 nucleotides match TRBD1. The CDR3 totals 20 residues. Germline lookup yields CDR1 SGHVS and CDR2 FNYEAQ. V gave up 4 bases and J gave up 2 bases; unmatched junction bases: 19.